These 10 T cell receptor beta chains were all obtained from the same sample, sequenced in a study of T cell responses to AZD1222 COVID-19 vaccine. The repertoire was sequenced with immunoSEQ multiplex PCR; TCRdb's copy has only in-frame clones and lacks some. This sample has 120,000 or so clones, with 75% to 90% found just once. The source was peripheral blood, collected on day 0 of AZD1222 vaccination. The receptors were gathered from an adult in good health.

The CDR3 DNA is TGCGCCAGCAGGGAACTAGCCACTCAAGAGACCCAGTACTTC. It is translated as CASRELATQETQYF. The genes are TRBV10-2 and TRBJ2-5; D is perhaps TRBD2 (6 bases). The V end was cut by 6 bases, the J end by 2 bases, with 13 bases between. In germline, CDR1 is WSHSY, CDR2 SAAADI. This CDR3 is built from 14 residues.

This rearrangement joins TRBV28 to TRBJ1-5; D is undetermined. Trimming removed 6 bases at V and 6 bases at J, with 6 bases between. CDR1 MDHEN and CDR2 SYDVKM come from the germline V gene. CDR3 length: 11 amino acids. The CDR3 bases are TGTGCCAGCAGCAACTTTCAGCCCCAGCATTTT. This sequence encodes CASSNFQPQHF. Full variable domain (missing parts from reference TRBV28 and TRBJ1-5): DVKVTQSSRYLVKRTGEKVFLECVQDMDHENMFWYRQDPGLGLRLIYFSYDVKMKEKGDIPEGYSVSREKKERFSLILESASTNQTSMYLCASSNFQPQHFGDGTRLSIL.

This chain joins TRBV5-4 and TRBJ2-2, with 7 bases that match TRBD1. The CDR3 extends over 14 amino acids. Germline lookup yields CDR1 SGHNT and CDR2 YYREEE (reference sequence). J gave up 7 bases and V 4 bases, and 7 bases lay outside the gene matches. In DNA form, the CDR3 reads TGTGCCAGCAGCGATCTGACAGGGCACGGGGAGCTGTTTTTT. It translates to CASSDLTGHGELFF.

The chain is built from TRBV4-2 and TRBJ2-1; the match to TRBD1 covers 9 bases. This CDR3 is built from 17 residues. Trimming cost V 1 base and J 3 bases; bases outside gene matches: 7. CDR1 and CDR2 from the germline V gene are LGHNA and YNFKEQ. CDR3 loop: CASSQGGGTGSYNEQFF. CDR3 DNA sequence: TGTGCCAGCAGCCAAGGGGGCGGGACAGGGAGCTACAATGAGCAGTTCTTC.

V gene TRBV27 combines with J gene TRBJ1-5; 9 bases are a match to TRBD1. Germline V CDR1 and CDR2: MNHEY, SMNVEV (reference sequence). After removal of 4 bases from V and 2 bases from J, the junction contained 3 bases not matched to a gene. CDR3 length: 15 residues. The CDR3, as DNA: TGTGCCAGCAGTTACAGGGGGCTTGGCAATCAGCCCCAGCATTTT. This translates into CASSYRGLGNQPQHF.

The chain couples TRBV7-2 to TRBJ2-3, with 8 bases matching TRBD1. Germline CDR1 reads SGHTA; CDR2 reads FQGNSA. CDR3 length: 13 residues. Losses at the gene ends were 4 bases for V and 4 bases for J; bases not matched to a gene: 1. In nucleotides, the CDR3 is TGTGCCAGCAGCTGGGGACAGGCAGATACGCAGTATTTT. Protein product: CASSWGQADTQYF. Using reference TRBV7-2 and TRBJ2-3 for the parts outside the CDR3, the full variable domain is GAGVSQSPSNKVTEKGKDVELRCDPISGHTALYWYRQSLGQGLEFLIYFQGNSAPDKSGLPSDRFSAERTGGSVSTLTIQRTQQEDSAVYLCASSWGQADTQYFGPGTRLTVL.

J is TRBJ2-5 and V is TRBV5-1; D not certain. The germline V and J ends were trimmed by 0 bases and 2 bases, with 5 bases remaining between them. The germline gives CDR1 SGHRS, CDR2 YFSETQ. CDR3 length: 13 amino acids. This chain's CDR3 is CASSLVGQETQYF. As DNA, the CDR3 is TGCGCCAGCAGCTTGGTCGGGCAAGAGACCCAGTACTTC.

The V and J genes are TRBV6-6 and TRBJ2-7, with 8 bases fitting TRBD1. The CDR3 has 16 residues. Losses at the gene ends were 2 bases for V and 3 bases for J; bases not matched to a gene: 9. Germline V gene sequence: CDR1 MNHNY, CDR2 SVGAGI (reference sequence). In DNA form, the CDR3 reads TGTGCCAGCAGTTACCTTAGACAGGGGCCCTTCTACGAGCAGTACTTC. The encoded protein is CASSYLRQGPFYEQYF.

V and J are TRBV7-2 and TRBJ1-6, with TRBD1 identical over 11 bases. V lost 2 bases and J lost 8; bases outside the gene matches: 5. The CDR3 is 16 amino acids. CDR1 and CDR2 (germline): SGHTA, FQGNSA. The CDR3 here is CASSLPRGQGDSPLHF. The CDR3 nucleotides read TGTGCCAGCAGCTTACCCCGGGGACAGGGGGATTCACCCCTCCACTTT.

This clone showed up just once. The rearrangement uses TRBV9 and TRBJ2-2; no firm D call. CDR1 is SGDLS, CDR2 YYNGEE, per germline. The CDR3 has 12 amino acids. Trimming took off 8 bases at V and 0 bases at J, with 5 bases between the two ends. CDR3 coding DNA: TGTGCCAGTAACTCGAACACCGGGGAGCTGTTTTTT. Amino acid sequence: CASNSNTGELFF. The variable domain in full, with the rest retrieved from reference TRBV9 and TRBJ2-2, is DSGVTQTPKHLITATGQRVTLRCSPRSGDLSVYWYQQSLDQGLQFLIQYYNGEERAKGNILERFSAQQFPDLHSELNLSSLELGDSALYFCASNSNTGELFFGEGSRLTVL.